This TCR beta chain originates from a study of blood T cell repertoires in COVID-19. Whole-study context: The origin of the acute and convalescent COVID-19 samples was the United States, Italy and Spain. The analysed material was cDNA or gDNA that came from T cells, B-cell-depleted T cells, or PBMCs.

Per the original methods: Cell counts per sample came from amplifying reference gene primers. This table comes from immunoSEQ multiplex PCR, and its TCRdb copy is limited to in-frame clones, with some not included. V and J calls plus clone size are reproduced from that table; the DNA served to infer D and trimming. Among fewer than 90,000 clones listed, 85% to 90% were seen once. V lost 0 bases to trimming and J lost 2 bases, with 12 bases between them. Germline lookup yields CDR1 KGHSH and CDR2 LQKENI. The CDR3 runs 16 residues. This clonotype originated in a woman of 80 years or more with active or convalescent COVID-19. The V and J genes are TRBV18 and TRBJ2-3; a possible D gene is TRBD2 (5 bases). Material: peripheral blood. In nucleotides, the CDR3 is TGTGCCAGCTCACCACCATTTTCGGGGTACACAGATACGCAGTATTTT. It codes for CASSPPFSGYTDTQYF.